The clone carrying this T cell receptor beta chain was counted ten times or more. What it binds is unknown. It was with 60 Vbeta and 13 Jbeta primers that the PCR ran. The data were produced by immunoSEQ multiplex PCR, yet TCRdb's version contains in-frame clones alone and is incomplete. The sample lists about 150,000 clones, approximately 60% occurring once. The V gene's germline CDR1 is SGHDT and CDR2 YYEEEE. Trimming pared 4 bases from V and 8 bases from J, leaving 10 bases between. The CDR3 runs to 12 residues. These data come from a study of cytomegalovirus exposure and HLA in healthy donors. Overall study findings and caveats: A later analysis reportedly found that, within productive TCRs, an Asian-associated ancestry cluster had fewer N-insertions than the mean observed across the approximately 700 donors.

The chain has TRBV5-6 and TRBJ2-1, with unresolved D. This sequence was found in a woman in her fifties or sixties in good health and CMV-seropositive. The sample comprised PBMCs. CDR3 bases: TGTGCCAGCAGCACCTACCCGGATGAGCAGTTCTTC. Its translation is CASSTYPDEQFF.